The present TCR beta chain was sequenced within a study of blood T cell repertoires in COVID-19. Germline V gene data show CDR1 as MNHEY and CDR2 as SVGAGI. The CDR3 loop spans 15 amino acids. V shed 8 bases and J 8 bases; nucleotides not matched to a gene: 10. Per the study methods: Amplification of reference gene primers provided the estimated nucleated cell counts. Clones were read by immunoSEQ multiplex PCR, and TCRdb kept only the in-frame ones, dropping some. V and J calls and clone size are copied from that table; D and trimming were computed from the DNA. The sample lists fewer than 80,000 clones, roughly 90% occurring once.

The receptor was derived from a human donor in a cohort sampled during active COVID-19. Sequencing was done on a sample of peripheral blood. V usage is TRBV6-5 and J usage is TRBJ2-4; the match to TRBD2 covers 12 bases. The CDR3 DNA is TGTGCCAGCCTAGACCACGGGACTAGCGGGTACATTCAGTACTTC. It translates to CASLDHGTSGYIQYF.